What follows are 8 T cell receptor beta chains derived from one specimen sequenced in a study of cytomegalovirus exposure and HLA in healthy donors. It was with 60 Vbeta and 13 Jbeta primers that the PCR ran. Data came from immunoSEQ multiplex PCR; TCRdb stores just in-frame clones and leaves some out. The table shows some 180,000 clones, with around 80% occurring only once. Sequencing was performed on PBMCs. The receptors derive from a woman in her twenties or thirties in good health and CMV-seronegative.

The V gene is TRBV5-1, the J gene TRBJ2-5, with D perhaps matching TRBD1 (5 bases). This CDR3 has 15 amino acids. V was pared by 4 bases and J by 0 bases, with 13 bases between. CDR1 and CDR2 (germline): SGHRS, YFSETQ. The CDR3 here is CASSHQGMYQETQYF. CDR3 DNA: TGCGCCAGCAGCCATCAGGGAATGTACCAAGAGACCCAGTACTTC.

The V and J genes are TRBV5-1 and TRBJ2-5, with a possible D match to TRBD2 (5 bases). The CDR3 sequence is 15 residues long. Germline V gives CDR1 SGHRS, CDR2 YFSETQ. The V gene lost 4 bases and the J gene lost 4 bases, with 17 bases spanning the gap. For the CDR3, the DNA is TGCGCCAGCAGCCTGGCATTAGCGCCGCCAGAGACCCAGTACTTC. Translation gives CASSLALAPPETQYF.

This sequence joins TRBV7-2 and TRBJ1-6, with D uncertain. The CDR3 totals 13 residues. V was shortened by 0 bases and J by 9 bases, with 6 bases between the two germline ends. Germline assignment: CDR1 SGHTA and CDR2 FQGNSA. CDR3 protein: CASSLASVSPLHF. The CDR3 DNA follows: TGTGCCAGCAGCTTAGCGAGCGTTTCACCCCTCCACTTT.

V is TRBV7-2 and J is TRBJ2-1, with a possible D match to TRBD1 (6 bases). CDR1 is SGHTA and CDR2 is FQGNSA in the germline V gene. The CDR3 covers 14 residues. The V end was cut by 2 bases, the J end by 7 bases, with 12 bases between. The CDR3 DNA reads TGTGCCAGCAGCTTAACAGGGCTGCCGAATGAGCAGTTCTTC. It codes for CASSLTGLPNEQFF.

The chain recombines TRBV7-9 with TRBJ1-2, with 10 bases that match TRBD1. Germline V gives CDR1 SEHNR, CDR2 FQNEAQ (reference sequence). The CDR3 has 17 amino acids. The V and J ends lost 5 bases and 6 bases, in that order; junction bases with no gene match: 15. CDR3 nucleotides: TGTGCCAGCAGCCCTAGGGCACCGGGACAGGGGAGGCATGGCTACACCTTC. This codes for CASSPRAPGQGRHGYTF.

V is TRBV19 and J is TRBJ1-1; D possibly corresponds to TRBD1 (6 bases). The CDR3 consists of 17 residues. With 2 bases removed from V and 4 bases from J, the gap between germline ends came to 20 bases. Germline CDR1 LNHDA, CDR2 SQIVND (reference sequence). The DNA for the CDR3 is TGTGCCAGTAGTATAAGGGCCTACAGGACCAGGGGCACTGAAGCTTTCTTT. Its protein product is CASSIRAYRTRGTEAFF. Complete variable domain (other parts from reference TRBV19 and TRBJ1-1): DGGITQSPKYLFRKEGQNVTLSCEQNLNHDAMYWYRQDPGQGLRLIYYSQIVNDFQKGDIAEGYSVSREKKESFPLTVTSAQKNPTAFYLCASSIRAYRTRGTEAFFGQGTRLTVV.

The CDR3 nucleotides are TGTGCCAGCTGCCTATTCCGTATGGCGGACACTGAAGCTTTCTTT. Its translation: CASCLFRMADTEAFF. V usage is TRBV6-5 and J usage is TRBJ1-1; D unresolved. Germline-derived CDR1 and CDR2 are MNHEY and SVGAGI. CDR3 length: 15 residues. Trimming removed 8 bases at V and 3 bases at J, with 19 bases between.

Here the CDR3 DNA reads TGTGCCAGCAGCTTATACGGACAGGGGAACACTGAAGCTTTCTTT. This sequence encodes CASSLYGQGNTEAFF. J is TRBJ1-1 and V is TRBV7-3; 8 positions agree with TRBD1. CDR1 is SGHTA and CDR2 is FQGTGA in the germline V gene. Trimming took 2 bases from V and 1 from J; bases not matched to a gene: 3. CDR3 size: 15 residues.